Following are 10 T cell receptor beta chains from one sample sequenced in a study of regulatory and conventional T cells in RAG deficiency. The table came from immunoSEQ multiplex PCR; TCRdb's copy has only in-frame clones and leaves some out. The top ten hold approximately 13% of the sample, which has 30,000 to 40,000 clones, about 88% seen once. The same sample was also studied in work on regulatory T cells. From that report: Amplification used 52 TRBV primers and 13 TRBJ primers.

Sequencing was carried out using CD8+ T cells sorted from blood. The receptor set was obtained from a human donor in good health.

The rearrangement uses TRBV13 and TRBJ2-3, with D unclear. Per germline, CDR1 PRHDT and CDR2 FYEKMQ (reference sequence). CDR3 length: 12 amino acids. V shed 5 bases and J shed 4 bases, with 7 bases lying between them. The CDR3 DNA sequence: TGTGCCAGCAGCGAAGGACCAGATACGCAGTATTTT. Protein product: CASSEGPDTQYF.

This chain joins TRBV9 and TRBJ2-7, with a possible D match to TRBD2 (5 bases). The CDR3 length is 14 residues. CDR1 and CDR2 from the germline V gene are SGDLS and YYNGEE. V dropped 0 bases and J dropped 4 bases, with 11 bases sitting between them. The CDR3 sequence: CASSVGGEGYEQYF. The CDR3 DNA reads as TGTGCCAGCAGCGTAGGGGGAGAAGGGTACGAGCAGTACTTC.

The chain links TRBV4-1 to TRBJ2-3; D is undetermined. The V end lost 3 bases, the J end lost 4 bases, and 5 bases lay between the germline ends. Germline CDR1 reads MGHRA; CDR2 reads YSYEKL. The CDR3 totals 12 residues. CDR3 in amino acids: CASSQVSDTQYF. CDR3 DNA: TGCGCCAGCAGCCAGGTTTCAGATACGCAGTATTTT.

The V and J genes are TRBV25-1 and TRBJ2-7; D is ambiguous. The CDR3 runs to 13 residues. Germline V gene data show CDR1 as MGHDK and CDR2 as SYGVNS. Trimming pared 5 bases from V and 6 bases from J, leaving 14 bases between. In nucleotides, the CDR3 is TGTGCCAGCAGTTCTCTGGGAACGAGCGAGCAGTACTTC. Translated: CASSSLGTSEQYF.

The chain uses TRBV6-6 and TRBJ2-7, with a tentative D call TRBD2 (7 bases). V gave up 5 bases and J gave up 7 bases, with 18 bases separating them. The CDR3 runs 14 residues. Germline assignment: CDR1 MNHNY and CDR2 SVGAGI (reference sequence). The CDR3 loop reads CASSRPGGAEEQYF. Here the CDR3 DNA reads TGTGCCAGCAGTCGGCCGGGGGGCGCGGAAGAGCAGTACTTC.

The rearrangement links TRBV19 to TRBJ2-3, with TRBD1 identical over 8 bases. This CDR3 comprises 17 residues. Germline V gene sequence: CDR1 LNHDA, CDR2 SQIVND (reference sequence). The ends lost 4 bases at V and 0 bases at J; junction bases unmatched: 9. The CDR3 here is CASSNNRGMGSTDTQYF. The CDR3, as DNA: TGTGCCAGTAGTAACAACAGGGGGATGGGAAGCACAGATACGCAGTATTTT.

This clone occurred a few times. Other DNA sequences in this specimen translate into the identical CDR3. This chain connects TRBV5-6 to TRBJ2-3; no clear D gene. Germline assignment: CDR1 SGHDT and CDR2 YYEEEE. CDR3 length equals 12 residues. Trimming removed 0 bases at V and 6 bases at J, with 5 bases between. CDR3 amino acids: CASSLALDTQYF. The CDR3 bases are TGTGCCAGCAGCTTGGCCCTGGATACGCAGTATTTT.

The sample holds a few counts of this clone. Other nucleotide sequences in the sample specify the same CDR3. The chain has TRBV6-5 and TRBJ1-4; possible D gene TRBD1, 6 bases. The CDR3 consists of 13 residues. Germline values: CDR1 MNHEY, CDR2 SVGAGI. V was clipped by 1 base and J by 8 bases, with 8 bases between them. The DNA for the CDR3 is TGTGCCAGCAGTTACTTAGGGGGAGAAAAACTGTTTTTT. As protein: CASSYLGGEKLFF.

This chain uses TRBV27 with TRBJ2-5; D is possibly TRBD1 (6 bases). V was clipped by 0 bases and J by 5 bases, with 7 bases between them. From germline, CDR1 is MNHEY and CDR2 SMNVEV (reference sequence). The CDR3 totals 13 residues. The CDR3 is CASSLSRGETQYF. Written as DNA, the CDR3 is TGTGCCAGCAGTTTATCGAGGGGGGAGACCCAGTACTTC.

This chain joins TRBV7-2 and TRBJ2-1, with a weak D call TRBD1 (5 bases). The germline CDR1 and CDR2 sequences are SGHTA and FQGNSA. The CDR3 is made up of 13 amino acids. V was shortened by 1 base and J by 7 bases, with 8 bases between the two germline ends. CDR3 protein: CASSLGQLNEQFF. For the CDR3, the DNA is TGTGCCAGCAGCTTAGGACAGTTGAATGAGCAGTTCTTC.